These 29 T cell receptor beta chains share one sample of origin, sequenced in a study of beta chain features in type 1 diabetes. These receptors have no identified antigens. Overall study results and limits: Moderate but significant shortening of TCRB CDR3s was recorded in all four CD4+ subsets from Type 1 diabetes patients.

The entirety of the isolated RNA underwent reverse transcription, so expressed TCRB transcripts were sequenced. Method: immunoSEQ multiplex PCR; TCRdb's copy keeps in-frame clones and lacks some. The table lists some 640,000 clones, around 15% of them singletons, with 0.03% to 0.045% in the top ten. The sample consisted of naive CD4+ T cells from blood. The receptors stem from a man aged 18 to 30 with type 1 diabetes.

This sequence joins TRBV4-1 and TRBJ2-5, with 9 bases identical to TRBD1. The CDR3 spans 16 residues. The V segment lost 4 bases and the J segment 6 bases; nucleotides outside the gene matches: 12. CDR1 and CDR2 from the germline V gene are MGHRA and YSYEKL. CDR3: CASSPTSGQGRKTQYF. CDR3 coding DNA: TGCGCCAGCAGCCCGACCTCGGGACAGGGCAGGAAGACCCAGTACTTC.

There are a few counts of this clone. J is TRBJ2-7 and V is TRBV14, with 9 nucleotides matching TRBD1. The CDR3 contains 15 residues. The ends lost 2 bases at V and 4 bases at J; junction bases unmatched: 6. Germline assignment: CDR1 SGHDN and CDR2 FVKESK. The CDR3 coding sequence is TGTGCCAGCAGCCAACCCGGGACAGGGCCATACGAGCAGTACTTC. Its translation: CASSQPGTGPYEQYF.

This clone was detected only a few times. The V and J genes are TRBV27 and TRBJ2-3; tentatively, D is TRBD2 (6 bases). The germline V gene has CDR1 MNHEY and CDR2 SMNVEV (reference sequence). The V end lost 7 bases, the J end lost 2 bases, and 13 bases lay between the germline ends. The CDR3 is 14 amino acids. The CDR3 region has the DNA TGTGCCAGCAAGCGGGCACTATCCACAGATACGCAGTATTTT. Translation gives CASKRALSTDTQYF.

J is TRBJ2-7 and V is TRBV9; 12 bases are a match to TRBD2. The germline CDR1 and CDR2 sequences are SGDLS and YYNGEE. With 7 bases clipped from V and 4 bases from J, the junction kept 0 bases outside the gene matches. CDR3 size: 12 residues. The CDR3 loop is CASGLAGYEQYF. CDR3 sequence (DNA): TGTGCCAGCGGACTAGCGGGGTACGAGCAGTACTTC.

In this sample, this clone turned up a few times. The genes are TRBV6-6 and TRBJ2-1, with 8 bases identical to TRBD2. With 7 bases clipped from V and 4 bases from J, the junction kept 12 bases outside the gene matches. The CDR3 length is 16 residues. CDR1 and CDR2 from the germline V gene are MNHNY and SVGAGI (reference sequence). CDR3 region: CASTPRAGDPYNEQFF. The CDR3 region has the DNA TGTGCCAGCACCCCAAGAGCGGGGGACCCTTACAATGAGCAGTTCTTC.

This chain uses TRBV4-3 with TRBJ2-3; D unclear. V shed 2 bases and J shed 0 bases, with 15 bases lying between them. The germline V gene encodes CDR1 LGHNA and CDR2 YSLEER. The CDR3 spans 17 residues. The CDR3 sequence is CASSQQYLGGSTDTQYF. CDR3 nucleotide sequence: TGCGCCAGCAGCCAACAGTACCTGGGCGGAAGCACAGATACGCAGTATTTT.

This clone has just a few counts. CDR3 protein: CASSVEGSYGYTF. The CDR3 region has the DNA TGTGCCAGCAGCGTAGAAGGCTCCTATGGCTACACCTTC. V usage is TRBV9 and J usage is TRBJ1-2; D ambiguous. With 0 bases removed from V and 4 bases from J, the gap between germline ends came to 7 bases. This CDR3 region has 13 residues. The V gene's germline CDR1 is SGDLS and CDR2 YYNGEE.

The J gene is TRBJ1-1, the V gene TRBV11-3; D is unresolved. The germline gives CDR1 SGHNT, CDR2 YENEEA. V was shortened by 1 base and J by 4 bases, with 7 bases between the two germline ends. The CDR3 consists of 13 residues. The CDR3 here is CASSLGVGTEAFF. Written as DNA, the CDR3 is TGTGCCAGCAGCTTAGGGGTGGGCACTGAAGCTTTCTTT.

This clone was counted a few times. This chain joins TRBV30 and TRBJ1-2; D gene unclear. Germline loops: CDR1 GTSNPN, CDR2 SVGIG (reference sequence). This CDR3 spans 13 amino acids. Trimming shortened V by 2 bases and J by 1 base, and 8 bases separated the two germline ends. The chain's CDR3 is CAWSLVVNYGYTF. In DNA, the CDR3 is TGTGCCTGGAGTTTAGTCGTTAACTATGGCTACACCTTC.

This clone was detected only a few times. The chain is built from TRBV6-6 and TRBJ1-4; 10 positions agree with TRBD1. V dropped 2 bases and J dropped 6; count of bases not matched to a gene: 6. This CDR3 is 16 amino acids long. The germline V gene encodes CDR1 MNHNY and CDR2 SVGAGI (reference sequence). The CDR3 DNA reads as TGTGCCAGCAGTTACAACAAAGGACAGGGGGATGAAAAACTGTTTTTT. As protein: CASSYNKGQGDEKLFF.

This chain links TRBV6-5 with TRBJ1-6; possibly TRBD1 for D (5 bases). The CDR3 is made up of 14 amino acids. Germline CDR1 reads MNHEY; CDR2 reads SVGAGI. The V and J ends lost 7 bases and 10 bases respectively, with 17 bases between them. The CDR3 region has the DNA TGTGCCAGCAATTCGGGGGGGGTACAGTCACCCCTCCACTTT. Its protein is CASNSGGVQSPLHF.

This clone was seen only a few times. The chain has TRBV2 and TRBJ2-1; TRBD2 matches 14 bases. The CDR3 contains 14 residues. Germline V gene lookup returns CDR1 SNHLY and CDR2 FYNNEI. With 7 bases clipped from V and 8 bases from J, the junction kept 4 bases outside the gene matches. CDR3 in amino acids: CASNGLAGGYEQFF. CDR3 bases: TGTGCCAGCAATGGACTAGCGGGAGGCTATGAGCAGTTCTTC.

This clone has more than one count but fewer than ten. The rearrangement joins TRBV2 to TRBJ1-1; D is uncertain. The length of the CDR3 is 13 residues. CDR1 is SNHLY, CDR2 FYNNEI, per germline. With 2 bases removed from V and 8 bases from J, the gap between germline ends came to 12 bases. CDR3 region: CASSEPAEREAFF. CDR3 in DNA: TGTGCCAGCAGTGAACCGGCGGAACGCGAAGCTTTCTTT.

This chain joins TRBV29-1 and TRBJ2-5, with a weak D call TRBD2 (5 bases). From germline, CDR1 is SQVTM and CDR2 ANQGSEA. This CDR3 region has 13 residues. Trimming stripped 7 bases from V and 5 bases from J, with 17 bases between. CDR3 in amino acids: CSGSLGGWETQYF. Here the CDR3 DNA reads TGCAGCGGCTCCCTTGGCGGGTGGGAGACCCAGTACTTC.

In this sample, this clone turned up a few times. The chain carries TRBV10-3 and TRBJ2-7, with 9 bases that match TRBD2. CDR3 length: 14 amino acids. With V trimmed by 6 bases and J by 3 bases, 6 bases remained unmatched. Germline V gene sequence: CDR1 ENHRY, CDR2 SYGVKD. CDR3 bases: TGTGCCATCAGATTAGCGGGGGCGAACTACGAGCAGTACTTC. Residues: CAIRLAGANYEQYF.

The sample holds a few counts of this clone. This rearrangement joins TRBV2 to TRBJ2-2, with D perhaps matching TRBD2 (6 bases). The CDR3 loop spans 17 amino acids. Looked up from germline, CDR1 is SNHLY and CDR2 is FYNNEI. V was trimmed by 5 bases and J by 6 bases, leaving 22 bases between them. The DNA for the CDR3 is TGTGCCAGCAGTCCCTGGGGCGGGGTGGTAAACCCCGGGGAGCTGTTTTTT. Translation gives CASSPWGGVVNPGELFF.

This clone was seen only a few times. The chain has TRBV6-5 and TRBJ1-1, with TRBD1 as a possible D gene (6 bases). CDR3 length: 13 residues. CDR1 is MNHEY, CDR2 SVGAGI, per germline. The germline V and J ends were trimmed by 11 bases and 1 base, with 14 bases remaining between them. CDR3 residues: CAARPGQNTEAFF. The CDR3 DNA reads TGTGCCGCTCGTCCGGGACAGAACACTGAAGCTTTCTTT.

This clone was found a few times. The chain carries TRBV11-2 and TRBJ2-7; D may be TRBD2 (6 bases). CDR3 length equals 17 residues. Trimming left V 2 bases short and J 5 bases short, with 22 bases between. Germline V gives CDR1 SGHAT, CDR2 FQNNGV. The CDR3: CASSLFGAGTLLHEQYF. Here the CDR3 DNA reads TGTGCCAGCAGCTTATTTGGCGCGGGGACTCTGTTACACGAGCAGTACTTC.

The chain links TRBV5-4 to TRBJ2-3; D is unresolved. V dropped 2 bases and J dropped 1 base, with 5 bases sitting between them. Germline V CDR1 and CDR2: SGHNT, YYREEE (reference sequence). The CDR3 length is 13 residues. This chain's CDR3 is CASSFSGTDTQYF. CDR3 bases: TGTGCCAGCAGCTTTTCCGGCACAGATACGCAGTATTTT.

Of note for this clone: The same CDR3 can be traced to other DNA sequences in this sample. The genes are TRBV5-1 and TRBJ2-7, with D possibly matching TRBD1 (5 bases). V was clipped by 4 bases and J by 1 base, with 12 bases between them. Germline loops: CDR1 SGHRS, CDR2 YFSETQ. The CDR3 loop spans 14 amino acids. CDR3 sequence: CASSLVGASYEQYF. DNA of the CDR3: TGCGCCAGCAGCCTTGTAGGGGCTTCCTACGAGCAGTACTTC. Complete variable domain (other parts from reference TRBV5-1 and TRBJ2-7): KAGVTQTPRYLIKTRGQQVTLSCSPISGHRSVSWYQQTPGQGLQFLFEYFSETQRNKGNFPGRFSGRQFSNSRSEMNVSTLELGDSALYLCASSLVGASYEQYFGPGTRLTVT.

This chain joins TRBV9 and TRBJ2-6, with 7 bases fitting TRBD1. Germline V gene lookup returns CDR1 SGDLS and CDR2 YYNGEE. The CDR3 spans 18 residues. V was pared by 4 bases and J by 0 bases, with 10 bases of the junction left unmatched. The CDR3 nucleotides are TGTGCCAGCAGCCTCCGAGACAGGGCGGGCTCTGGGGCCAACGTCCTGACTTTC. This codes for CASSLRDRAGSGANVLTF.

In its sample, this clone was seen a few times. The chain employs TRBV15 and TRBJ2-1; 7 nucleotides agree with TRBD2. Germline lookup yields CDR1 LNHNV and CDR2 YYDKDF (reference sequence). CDR3 length: 14 residues. The V and J ends lost 0 bases and 7 bases, in that order; junction bases with no gene match: 3. The CDR3 DNA reads TGTGCCACCAGCAGAGACCACGGGGGGAATGAGCAGTTCTTC. It translates to CATSRDHGGNEQFF. The full variable domain, its missing parts supplied by reference TRBV15 and TRBJ2-1, is DAMVIQNPRYQVTQFGKPVTLSCSQTLNHNVMYWYQQKSSQAPKLLFHYYDKDFNNEADTPDNFQSRRPNTSFCFLDIRSPGLGDTAMYLCATSRDHGGNEQFFGPGTRLTVL.

The genes are TRBV30 and TRBJ1-4; D is undetermined. The CDR3 length is 12 residues. Germline V gene data show CDR1 as GTSNPN and CDR2 as SVGIG (reference sequence). Trimming left V 4 bases short and J 8 bases short, with 11 bases between. In DNA, the CDR3 is TGTGCCTGGAATGTTATGGGGGAAAAACTGTTTTTT. It yields the protein CAWNVMGEKLFF.

The chain combines TRBV7-2 with TRBJ2-7, with no clear D. Between the trimmed V and J ends, which lost 0 bases and 0 bases, there was a span of 15 bases. Germline lookup yields CDR1 SGHTA and CDR2 FQGNSA. The CDR3 has 17 amino acids. CDR3 sequence (DNA): TGTGCCAGCAGCTTAGCCGCCCACCAGAGGAGCTCCTACGAGCAGTACTTC. Translating gives CASSLAAHQRSSYEQYF.

This chain links TRBV6-5 with TRBJ2-7, with a tentative D call TRBD1 (6 bases). The length of the CDR3 is 13 residues. Deletions cut 9 bases from V and 3 bases from J, with 15 bases between. Germline V gene sequence: CDR1 MNHEY, CDR2 SVGAGI. CDR3 sequence: CASGIRTDYEQYF. CDR3 nucleotides: TGTGCCAGTGGAATAAGGACAGACTACGAGCAGTACTTC.

This clone was seen a handful of times. The chain combines TRBV7-2 with TRBJ2-1, with a tentative D call TRBD2 (6 bases). Trimming stripped 5 bases from V and 7 bases from J, with 18 bases between. The CDR3 has 15 residues. The germline gives CDR1 SGHTA, CDR2 FQGNSA. The CDR3 spells CASSPGGPRENEQFF. In DNA form, the CDR3 reads TGTGCCAGCAGCCCCGGTGGTCCCCGGGAGAATGAGCAGTTCTTC.

The chain couples TRBV6-5 to TRBJ2-3, with 7 bases matching TRBD2. V lost 6 bases, J lost 3 bases, and 9 bases stayed unmatched. This CDR3 contains 15 residues. Germline CDR1 MNHEY, CDR2 SVGAGI. Here the CDR3 DNA reads TGTGCCAGCAGCCAAAGCGGGATTAGGACAGATACGCAGTATTTT. Translated, it gives CASSQSGIRTDTQYF.

The V call is TRBV9, the J call TRBJ2-5, with D unresolved. Between the trimmed V and J ends, which lost 1 base and 3 bases, there was a span of 7 bases. Germline loops: CDR1 SGDLS, CDR2 YYNGEE. This CDR3 is built from 13 residues. The DNA for the CDR3 is TGTGCCAGCAGCGTAAACGTGGAAGAGACCCAGTACTTC. As protein: CASSVNVEETQYF. Together with reference TRBV9 and TRBJ2-5, the CDR3 gives the full variable domain: DSGVTQTPKHLITATGQRVTLRCSPRSGDLSVYWYQQSLDQGLQFLIQYYNGEERAKGNILERFSAQQFPDLHSELNLSSLELGDSALYFCASSVNVEETQYFGPGTRLLVL.

The rearrangement joins TRBV4-1 to TRBJ2-5; 11 positions match TRBD2. The CDR3 covers 16 residues. The V and J ends lost 4 bases and 2 bases, in that order; junction bases with no gene match: 6. Germline values: CDR1 MGHRA, CDR2 YSYEKL. The CDR3 nucleotides are TGCGCCAGCAGCCGCTCGACTAGCGGGGAGCAAGAGACCCAGTACTTC. Encoded protein: CASSRSTSGEQETQYF.